Listed below are T cell receptor beta chains from one sample, sequenced in a study of cytotoxic CD8 clonotypes in ibrutinib-treated CLL. Only in-frame clones appear in the TCRdb table, and some are missing; sequencing was by immunoSEQ multiplex PCR. The sample has about 310,000 clones; more than 65% are singletons. The sample here was PBMCs, taken before ibrutinib treatment. These receptors all come from a human donor with chronic lymphocytic leukemia. Each CDR3 is given with its conserved first and last residue. The order of the fields is J gene, V gene, D gene, clone size, CDR3 protein, CDR3 DNA. D genes are given only for firm matches. Some rows mark clone size as missing; the rest say once, few, many or name a class of expanded clone.

j_gene: TRBJ2-5; v_gene: TRBV27; d_gene: -; abundance: -; CDR3aa: CASSFDRYQETQYF; CDR3nt: TGTGCCAGCAGTTTCGACAGGTACCAAGAGACCCAGTACTTC
j_gene: TRBJ2-7; v_gene: TRBV10-3; d_gene: TRBD1; abundance: -; CDR3aa: CAISDWDSSYEQYF; CDR3nt: TGTGCCATCAGTGATTGGGACAGCTCCTACGAGCAGTACTTC
j_gene: TRBJ1-1; v_gene: TRBV29-1; d_gene: TRBD1; abundance: few; CDR3aa: CSVGDRANTEAFF; CDR3nt: TGCAGCGTTGGGGACAGGGCGAACACTGAAGCTTTCTTT
j_gene: TRBJ1-4; v_gene: TRBV6-1; d_gene: -; abundance: -; CDR3aa: CASSDIGRLEKLFF; CDR3nt: TGTGCCAGCAGTGATATAGGAAGACTGGAAAAACTGTTTTTT
j_gene: TRBJ2-7; v_gene: TRBV28; d_gene: -; abundance: -; CDR3aa: CATKLGPAEQYF; CDR3nt: TGTGCCACCAAGCTCGGCCCCGCCGAGCAGTACTTC
j_gene: TRBJ2-7; v_gene: TRBV29-1; d_gene: -; abundance: once; CDR3aa: CSARWAGSYEQYF; CDR3nt: TGCAGCGCAAGGTGGGCTGGATCCTACGAGCAGTACTTC
j_gene: TRBJ1-3; v_gene: TRBV6-5; d_gene: -; abundance: -; CDR3aa: CASSYTGTPSGNTIYF; CDR3nt: TGTGCCAGCAGTTATACAGGGACCCCCTCTGGAAACACCATATATTTT
j_gene: TRBJ2-7; v_gene: TRBV7-8; d_gene: -; abundance: once; CDR3aa: CASSSQIQVAYEQYF; CDR3nt: TGTGCCAGCAGCTCGCAGATACAGGTGGCCTACGAGCAGTACTTC
j_gene: TRBJ2-4; v_gene: TRBV4-1; d_gene: TRBD2; abundance: -; CDR3aa: CASSQTGLAGFTKNIQYF; CDR3nt: TGCGCCAGCAGCCAGACTGGACTAGCGGGATTCACCAAAAACATTCAGTACTTC
j_gene: TRBJ2-1; v_gene: TRBV30; d_gene: -; abundance: -; CDR3aa: CACGYNEQFF; CDR3nt: TGTGCCTGCGGTTACAATGAGCAGTTCTTC
j_gene: TRBJ2-7; v_gene: TRBV5-6; d_gene: TRBD2; abundance: -; CDR3aa: CASSVHGRGYYEQYF; CDR3nt: TGTGCCAGCAGCGTGCACGGGAGGGGCTACTACGAGCAGTACTTC
j_gene: TRBJ2-7; v_gene: TRBV7-9; d_gene: TRBD2; abundance: few; CDR3aa: CASSSQLAGVGEQYF; CDR3nt: TGTGCCAGCAGCTCCCAACTAGCGGGAGTTGGCGAGCAGTACTTC
j_gene: TRBJ1-2; v_gene: TRBV6-6; d_gene: TRBD1; abundance: -; CDR3aa: CASSPYRGGYGYTF; CDR3nt: TGTGCCAGCAGTCCGTACAGGGGAGGCTATGGCTACACCTTC
j_gene: TRBJ2-2; v_gene: TRBV5-4; d_gene: -; abundance: -; CDR3aa: CASSRWSGNGELFF; CDR3nt: TGTGCCAGCAGCAGGTGGTCCGGGAACGGGGAGCTGTTTTTT
j_gene: TRBJ1-5; v_gene: TRBV30; d_gene: -; abundance: -; CDR3aa: CAWKDPRRGNQPQHF; CDR3nt: TGTGCCTGGAAGGACCCGAGACGGGGCAATCAGCCCCAGCATTTT
j_gene: TRBJ2-7; v_gene: TRBV7-9; d_gene: -; abundance: -; CDR3aa: CASSRREDEQYF; CDR3nt: TGTGCCAGCAGCCGGAGGGAGGACGAGCAGTACTTC
j_gene: TRBJ2-2; v_gene: TRBV4-2; d_gene: TRBD2; abundance: -; CDR3aa: CASSQIEGGSYGTGELFF; CDR3nt: TGTGCCAGCAGCCAAATTGAAGGCGGGAGTTACGGAACCGGGGAGCTGTTTTTT
j_gene: TRBJ2-2; v_gene: TRBV5-4; d_gene: -; abundance: few; CDR3aa: CASSWGWDTGELFF; CDR3nt: TGTGCCAGCAGCTGGGGCTGGGACACCGGGGAGCTGTTTTTT
j_gene: TRBJ1-5; v_gene: TRBV19; d_gene: TRBD1; abundance: -; CDR3aa: CASSTGTGGNQPQHF; CDR3nt: TGTGCCAGTAGTACCGGGACAGGGGGAAATCAGCCCCAGCATTTT
j_gene: TRBJ1-5; v_gene: TRBV2; d_gene: TRBD1; abundance: -; CDR3aa: CASSELTGGSQPQHF; CDR3nt: TGTGCCAGCAGTGAGCTAACAGGGGGCAGTCAGCCCCAGCATTTT
j_gene: TRBJ1-4; v_gene: TRBV6-5; d_gene: -; abundance: -; CDR3aa: CASSRRTELNEKLFF; CDR3nt: TGTGCCAGCAGTCGCAGGACAGAACTTAATGAAAAACTGTTTTTT